This TCR beta chain was documented in a study of blood T cell repertoires in COVID-19. Study-level information: The United States, Italy and Spain supplied acute and convalescent COVID-19 samples.

Profiled with immunoSEQ multiplex PCR; TCRdb holds only in-frame clones, not every one. The repertoire holds about 250,000 clones, with almost 85% as singletons. Germline loops: CDR1 SNHLY, CDR2 FYNNEI. CDR3 length: 15 amino acids. V gave up 3 bases and J gave up 7 bases; unmatched junction bases: 9. This clonotype was sampled from a woman between 45 and 65 years old with acute COVID-19. The chain has TRBV2 and TRBJ1-2; 9 positions agree with TRBD1. The sample was PBMCs or T cells enriched from blood (not recorded which). The CDR3 spells CASSDRRDRVTGYTF. The CDR3 DNA sequence: TGTGCCAGCAGTGACCGCCGGGACAGGGTTACTGGCTACACCTTC.